The 12 T cell receptor beta chains presented below share a single source sample, sequenced in a study of CD8 T cells in Susac syndrome. After extraction with the RNeasy kit, roughly 0.45 to 1 ug of the RNA was reverse transcribed using random hexamers. Each CDR3 protein is one row after TCRdb ran MiXCR on the immunoSEQ multiplex PCR reads. The profile shows some 110,000 distinct CDR3 sequences, approximately 95% of them singletons. The sequencing input was CD8+ T cells from PBMCs. The source of these receptors is a human donor with Susac syndrome.

The chain has TRBV7-9 and TRBJ1-6; D is possibly TRBD1 (6 bases). The CDR3 runs to 15 residues. V was pared by 5 bases and J by 6 bases, with 14 bases between. The germline V gene encodes CDR1 SEHNR and CDR2 FQNEAQ (reference sequence). CDR3 region: CASSPRTDSNSPLHF. Written as DNA, the CDR3 is TGTGCCAGCAGCCCTCGGACAGACTCTAATTCACCCCTCCACTTT. Using reference TRBV7-9 and TRBJ1-6 for the parts outside the CDR3, the full variable domain is DTGVSQNPRHKITKRGQNVTFRCDPISEHNRLYWYRQTLGQGPEFLTYFQNEAQLEKSRLLSDRFSAERPKGSFSTLEIQRTEQGDSAMYLCASSPRTDSNSPLHFGNGTRLTVT.

This chain uses TRBV20-1 with TRBJ2-3; D possibly corresponds to TRBD1 (6 bases). CDR1 is DFQATT and CDR2 is SNEGSKA in the germline V gene (reference sequence). The CDR3 has 13 residues. Trimming cost V 3 bases and J 0 bases, with 7 bases left between them. The CDR3 spells CSARDSSTDTQYF. In DNA form, the CDR3 reads TGCAGTGCTAGGGACAGTAGCACAGATACGCAGTATTTT.

The rearrangement uses TRBV5-5 and TRBJ1-5, with 10 nucleotides matching TRBD1. Trimming cost V 4 bases and J 4 bases; bases outside gene matches: 2. This CDR3 region has 14 residues. CDR1 is SGHKS, CDR2 YYEKEE, per germline (reference sequence). This CDR3 reads CASSGTGANQPQHF. The CDR3 coding sequence is TGTGCCAGCAGCGGGACAGGGGCGAATCAGCCCCAGCATTTT.

This rearrangement joins TRBV18 to TRBJ2-3; a possible D gene is TRBD2 (5 bases). With 6 bases removed from V and 2 bases from J, the gap between germline ends came to 6 bases. Germline V gives CDR1 KGHSH, CDR2 LQKENI. The CDR3 is 12 residues long. The CDR3 loop is CASSRVTDTQYF. CDR3 in DNA: TGTGCCAGCTCGAGGGTCACAGATACGCAGTATTTT.

This clonotype showed up just once. J is TRBJ1-1 and V is TRBV27, with D unclear. V was cut by 3 bases and J by 11 bases, with 16 bases left in between. CDR1 is MNHEY, CDR2 SMNVEV, per germline (reference sequence). CDR3 size: 13 residues. CDR3 DNA: TGTGCCAGCAGTTTCACCGGCGCGCCCTCGGCTTTCTTT. It encodes CASSFTGAPSAFF.

J is TRBJ1-1 and V is TRBV5-4; 7 nucleotides align to TRBD1. J lost 6 bases, V lost 4 bases, and 9 bases had no gene match. This CDR3 is built from 14 residues. Germline CDR1 is SGHNT and CDR2 is YYREEE (reference sequence). The CDR3: CASSVGQAFAEAFF. The DNA of the CDR3 is TGTGCCAGCAGCGTCGGACAGGCGTTCGCTGAAGCTTTCTTT.

The chain employs TRBV29-1 and TRBJ1-4, with D unresolved. Trimming removed 0 bases from V and 0 bases from J, with 5 bases in between. The CDR3 covers 14 residues. Looked up from germline, CDR1 is SQVTM and CDR2 is ANQGSEA. This CDR3 is CSVEDAATNEKLFF. CDR3 coding DNA: TGCAGCGTTGAAGATGCTGCAACTAATGAAAAACTGTTTTTT.

The chain employs TRBV20-1 and TRBJ2-4; the D gene is possibly TRBD2 (7 bases). V dropped 1 base and J dropped 8 bases, with 18 bases sitting between them. Germline CDR1 DFQATT, CDR2 SNEGSKA (reference sequence). This CDR3 is 15 amino acids long. This CDR3 reads CSARGEGGARYIQYF. In DNA, the CDR3 is TGCAGTGCTAGAGGCGAGGGGGGGGCGAGATACATTCAGTACTTC.

This rearrangement joins TRBV12-3 or TRBV12-4 to TRBJ2-6; TRBD1 is a possible D gene (5 bases). Trimming stripped 8 bases from V and 1 base from J, with 12 bases between. The CDR3 runs 15 residues. DNA of the CDR3: TGTGCCAGCCAGGGCGTCCCATCTGGGGCCAACGTCCTGACTTTC. Protein sequence: CASQGVPSGANVLTF.

DNA of the CDR3: TGTGCCATCAGTGTCGATGGAGAGACCCAGTACTTC. Translated: CAISVDGETQYF. V gene TRBV10-3 combines with J gene TRBJ2-5; D not certain. Between the trimmed V and J ends, which lost 4 bases and 4 bases, there was a span of 7 bases. Germline CDR1 and CDR2: ENHRY and SYGVKD. The CDR3 spans 12 residues.

V and J are TRBV20-1 and TRBJ2-1; D possibly matches TRBD1 or TRBD2 (6 bases each). The CDR3 spans 15 residues. The germline V and J ends were trimmed by 1 base and 4 bases, with 14 bases remaining between them. Germline values: CDR1 DFQATT, CDR2 SNEGSKA (reference sequence). CDR3 loop: CSARVEGGPYNEQFF. The CDR3 DNA follows: TGCAGTGCTAGAGTGGAGGGGGGTCCTTACAATGAGCAGTTCTTC.

The chain recombines TRBV15 with TRBJ2-7, with 8 positions matching TRBD1. The CDR3 covers 17 residues. V lost 0 bases, J lost 4 bases, and 11 bases stayed unmatched. Germline V lookup: CDR1 LNHNV, CDR2 YYDKDF (reference sequence). CDR3 in DNA: TGTGCCACCAGCAGAGATCCGCCCGGGACAGGACAGTACGAGCAGTACTTC. Protein: CATSRDPPGTGQYEQYF. Drawing the rest from reference TRBV15 and TRBJ2-7, the complete variable domain is DAMVIQNPRYQVTQFGKPVTLSCSQTLNHNVMYWYQQKSSQAPKLLFHYYDKDFNNEADTPDNFQSRRPNTSFCFLDIRSPGLGDTAMYLCATSRDPPGTGQYEQYFGPGTRLTVT.